One sample yielded the 24 T cell receptor beta chains listed below, sequenced in a study of diagnostic markers for celiac disease. TCRdb reprocessed the reads and reports one entry per CDR3 protein, with no DNA. Its clone listing holds approximately 8,000 distinct CDR3 sequences. The specimen sequenced was either unsorted cells or a sorted T cell fraction (not recorded which). These receptor sequences come from a human donor. This table probably holds off-target reads from a library built for another chain.

This chain joins TRBV4-1 and TRBJ2-1; lacking DNA, the TRBD2 call made by TCRdb goes unchecked. CDR1 is MGHRA and CDR2 is YSYEKL in the germline V gene. The CDR3 is 16 amino acids. The CDR3 loop reads CASSQEGGEAYNEQFF.

The chain joins TRBV7-2 to TRBJ2-1; checking the TCRdb D call of TRBD2 is not possible without DNA. The CDR3 is 15 residues long. The germline V gene has CDR1 SGHTA and CDR2 FQGNSA. The CDR3 reads CASSPRYGRGNEQFF.

The V and J genes are TRBV7-6 and TRBJ2-7; TCRdb calls TRBD2, which cannot be checked without DNA. Germline CDR1 and CDR2: SGHVS and FNYEAQ. This CDR3 has 16 amino acids. CDR3 in amino acids: CASSSTPGLALYEQYF. Combining the CDR3 with reference TRBV7-6 and TRBJ2-7 gives the whole variable domain GAGVSQSPRYKVTKRGQDVALRCDPISGHVSLYWYRQALGQGPEFLTYFNYEAQQDKSGLPNDRFSAERPEGSISTLTIQRTEQRDSAMYRCASSSTPGLALYEQYFGPGTRLTVT.

This clonotype is medium-sized by frequency. The chain is built from TRBV7-2 and TRBJ2-5; TCRdb reports TRBD1, a call that lacks DNA to check it against. This CDR3 spans 13 amino acids. Germline CDR1 SGHTA, CDR2 FQGNSA. CDR3 residues: CASSFRGQETQYF.

Frequency places this clonotype as medium-sized. The V gene is TRBV7-8, the J gene TRBJ2-2; checking the TCRdb D call of TRBD1 is not possible without DNA. CDR1 and CDR2 (germline): SGHVS, FQNEAQ. The CDR3 runs to 17 residues. CDR3 in amino acids: CASSLGGTASLSGELFF.

The chain joins TRBV18 to TRBJ2-7; TCRdb picks TRBD2, but there is no DNA to check that call. Germline CDR1 reads KGHSH; CDR2 reads LQKENI. This CDR3 is built from 18 residues. The CDR3 here is CASSLTLAGGTGRYEQYF.

The chain combines TRBV5-1 with TRBJ2-2; the TCRdb D gene call, TRBD1, has no DNA to confirm it. The germline CDR1 and CDR2 sequences are SGHRS and YFSETQ. The CDR3 loop spans 13 amino acids. The CDR3 here is CASSTGDTGELFF.

The chain joins TRBV30 to TRBJ1-1; TCRdb's D call, TRBD1, is unchecked because there is no DNA. CDR3 size: 15 residues. The germline V gene encodes CDR1 GTSNPN and CDR2 SVGIG (reference sequence). CDR3 residues: CAWSALDRANTEAFF.

By frequency, this clonotype is medium-sized. The chain employs TRBV7-8 and TRBJ2-1. The CDR3 has 14 residues. In germline, CDR1 is SGHVS, CDR2 FQNEAQ. CDR3 region: CASRPSGAYNEQFF.

Judged by frequency, this clonotype is medium-sized (0.01 to 0.1%). The chain employs TRBV24-1 and TRBJ2-2; TCRdb's D gene call, TRBD2, goes unchecked for lack of DNA. The V gene's germline CDR1 is KGHDR and CDR2 SFDVKD. This CDR3 has 14 residues. This CDR3 is CATGRAGGTGELFF.

V usage is TRBV7-2 and J usage is TRBJ1-4; TCRdb proposes TRBD1, but this gene call is untestable without DNA. The CDR3 length is 13 residues. Germline CDR1 is SGHTA and CDR2 is FQGNSA. The CDR3 spells CASSLVAEGELFF.

This chain links TRBV7-2 with TRBJ2-1; TCRdb selects TRBD1, and the lack of DNA leaves this call unchecked. This CDR3 region has 14 residues. Germline CDR1 reads SGHTA; CDR2 reads FQGNSA. The CDR3 loop reads CASSLQGESNEQFF.

Frequency places this clonotype as medium-sized. The V and J genes are TRBV6-2 or TRBV6-3 and TRBJ2-7; TCRdb returns TRBD1, unconfirmable since there is no DNA. Germline values: CDR1 MNHEY, CDR2 SVGEGT. This CDR3 has 13 amino acids. The CDR3 sequence: CASTIIGGYEQYF.

The chain recombines TRBV2 with TRBJ1-5. The CDR3 covers 11 residues. CDR1 SNHLY and CDR2 FYNNEI come from the germline V gene. CDR3 in amino acids: CASSSLGPQHF.

The V call is TRBV7-9, the J call TRBJ2-6; the D gene TCRdb calls, TRBD1, cannot be checked with no DNA. The CDR3 extends over 14 amino acids. Germline CDR1 is SEHNR and CDR2 is FQNEAQ (reference sequence). CDR3 protein: CASSPGGGANVLTF.

CDR3 residues: CASSFLPTSGRPDTQYF. This sequence joins TRBV5-1 and TRBJ2-3; TCRdb picks TRBD2, but there is no DNA to check that call. Germline loops: CDR1 SGHRS, CDR2 YFSETQ. This CDR3 has 17 amino acids.

The chain couples TRBV10-3 to TRBJ1-2; TCRdb returns TRBD1, unconfirmable since there is no DNA. The CDR3 spans 15 residues. Per germline, CDR1 ENHRY and CDR2 SYGVKD. The CDR3: CAINGDRVSSSDYTF.

This chain connects TRBV19 to TRBJ1-5; TCRdb reports TRBD1, a call that lacks DNA to check it against. Germline loops: CDR1 LNHDA, CDR2 SQIVND (reference sequence). CDR3 size: 13 residues. This chain's CDR3 is CASSGQGDQPQHF.

The J gene is TRBJ1-2, the V gene TRBV7-2. Germline V CDR1 and CDR2: SGHTA, FQGNSA. This CDR3 region has 14 residues. The CDR3 sequence is CASSPDGRAYGYTF.

The genes are TRBV5-1 and TRBJ2-1. Germline V gene sequence: CDR1 SGHRS, CDR2 YFSETQ. This CDR3 is built from 14 residues. The CDR3: CASKQSFGYNEQFF.

The gene calls are TRBV7-8 and TRBJ2-7. This CDR3 comprises 15 residues. Germline-derived CDR1 and CDR2 are SGHVS and FQNEAQ. CDR3 sequence: CASSSDGQVSYEQYF. The whole variable domain, filled in from reference TRBV7-8 and TRBJ2-7, reads GAGVSQSPRYKVAKRGQDVALRCDPISGHVSLFWYQQALGQGPEFLTYFQNEAQLDKSGLPSDRFFAERPEGSVSTLKIQRTQQEDSAVYLCASSSDGQVSYEQYFGPGTRLTVT.

The chain links TRBV28 to TRBJ1-5; TCRdb outputs TRBD1, but without DNA this stays unchecked. Germline CDR1 and CDR2: MDHEN and SYDVKM. The length of the CDR3 is 16 residues. The CDR3 region is CASSFPAGFGNQPQHF.

The gene calls are TRBV6-2 or TRBV6-3 and TRBJ2-2; the D gene TCRdb calls, TRBD1, cannot be checked with no DNA. The germline gives CDR1 MNHEY, CDR2 SVGEGT. The CDR3 runs to 15 residues. CDR3 in amino acids: CASSQGIWDTGELFF.

Measured by frequency, this clonotype is medium-sized. The chain joins TRBV2 to TRBJ2-3; TCRdb's assignment of TRBD2 cannot be checked, as there is no DNA. There are 14 residues in the CDR3. Germline lookup yields CDR1 SNHLY and CDR2 FYNNEI. CDR3 in amino acids: CASLARGYIDTQYF.